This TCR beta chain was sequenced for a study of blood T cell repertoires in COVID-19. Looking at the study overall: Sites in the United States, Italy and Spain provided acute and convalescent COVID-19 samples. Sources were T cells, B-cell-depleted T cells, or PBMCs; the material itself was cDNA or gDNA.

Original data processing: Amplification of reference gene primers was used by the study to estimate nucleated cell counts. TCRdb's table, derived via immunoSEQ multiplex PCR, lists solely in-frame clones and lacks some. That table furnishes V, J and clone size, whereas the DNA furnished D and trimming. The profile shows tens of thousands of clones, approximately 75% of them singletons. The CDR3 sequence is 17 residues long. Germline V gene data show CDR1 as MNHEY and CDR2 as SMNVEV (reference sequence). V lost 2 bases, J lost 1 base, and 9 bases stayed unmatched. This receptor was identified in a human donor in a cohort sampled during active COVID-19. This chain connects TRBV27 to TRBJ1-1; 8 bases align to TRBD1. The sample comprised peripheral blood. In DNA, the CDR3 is TGTGCCAGCAGTTTACTTCCCACCCAGGGGGCGAACACTGAAGCTTTCTTT. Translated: CASSLLPTQGANTEAFF.